This T cell receptor (beta chain) was profiled in a study of T cell responses to AZD1222 COVID-19 vaccine. Germline V lookup: CDR1 SNHLY, CDR2 FYNNEI. V lost 5 bases and J lost 3; bases outside the gene matches: 4. CDR3 length equals 14 residues. Using immunoSEQ multiplex PCR, the repertoire was profiled, and TCRdb retains in-frame clones only, with some absent. The sample includes about 120,000 clones, 75% to 95% of them seen just once. The V call is TRBV2, the J call TRBJ1-2; 9 bases are shared with TRBD1. Sequencing was performed on peripheral blood, taken 28 days after the second dose of the MenACWY control vaccine. The clonotype comes from an adult who received the MenACWY meningococcal vaccine as a control. For the CDR3, the DNA is TGTGCCAGCAGTTTGACAGGGGGAGACTATGGCTACACCTTC. Translation: CASSLTGGDYGYTF. The full variable domain, completed using reference TRBV2 and TRBJ1-2, is EPEVTQTPSHQVTQMGQEVILRCVPISNHLYFYWYRQILGQKVEFLVSFYNNEISEKSEIFDDQFSVERPDGSNFTLKIRSTKLEDSAMYFCASSLTGGDYGYTFGSGTRLTVV.